Listed below are T cell receptor beta chains from one sample, sequenced in a study of blood T cells in healthy people across ages. TCRdb re-called the 5' RACE reads through MiXCR, storing one row per CDR3 protein. The sample has approximately 810,000 distinct CDR3 sequences; 35% to 40% are singletons. Material for sequencing was blood. Receptor source: a man between 18 and 29 years old in good health. Both conserved end residues are part of each CDR3. Fields, in order: J gene, V gene, CDR3 protein.

TRBJ1-1	TRBV6-1	CASGDSRDTKAFF
TRBJ2-7	TRBV2	CASSGSSEQYF
TRBJ1-2	TRBV20-1	CSASPGAGGGYGYTF
TRBJ1-1	TRBV4-3	CASSQGQDRLGTEAFF
TRBJ2-2	TRBV14	CASSRDRFTGELFF
TRBJ2-2	TRBV20-1	CSARATGGKAGELFF
TRBJ2-1	TRBV29-1	CSGAFRGRINEQFF
TRBJ2-5	TRBV6-5	CASKQTSGVQETQYF
TRBJ2-3	TRBV20-1	CSGTARAVGSTDTQYF
TRBJ2-1	TRBV25-1	CASSEPGTGYNEQFF
TRBJ2-7	TRBV10-3	CAISERDSYEQYF
TRBJ2-7	TRBV13	CASSSPARTGYEQHF
TRBJ2-7	TRBV14	CASSSHKPTIEGVYEQYF
TRBJ1-2	TRBV7-2	CASSLDRGPRGYTF
.	TRBV13	CASSPDGTHVYNEQYF
TRBJ1-2	TRBV20-1	CSARDGTGRYGYTF
TRBJ2-5	TRBV25-1	CASTTYREETQYF
TRBJ1-2	TRBV6-5	CASSLTLTGGYTF
TRBJ2-1	TRBV9	CASSVRESSYNEQFF
TRBJ1-5	TRBV20-1	CSARDGQNSNQPQHF
TRBJ2-7	TRBV5-1	CASSWAGDYEQYF
TRBJ2-4	TRBV30	CAWSVYSSLAKNIQYF
TRBJ2-4	TRBV3-1	CASSQSENIQYF
TRBJ2-3	TRBV11-3	CASSPREGGTDTQYF
TRBJ1-4	TRBV7-2	CASSLVRATNEKLFF
TRBJ1-5	TRBV15	CATGETGPQHF
TRBJ1-1	TRBV20-1	CSARSGDRNAEAFF
TRBJ2-3	TRBV4-1	CASSPERGAMADTQYF
TRBJ2-1	TRBV19	CASTPSQGKGYNEQFF
TRBJ2-7	TRBV20-1	CSARFRGRGYREQYF
TRBJ2-7	TRBV5-6	CASSANSVGRSILSQYF
TRBJ2-7	TRBV9	CASSVDRGSSGFMLYEQYF
TRBJ2-1	TRBV15	CATSNGGSSYNEQFF
TRBJ2-1	TRBV5-1	CASVQSGTGSYNEQFF
TRBJ2-7	TRBV5-1	CASGLQGHRGNYEQYF
TRBJ1-2	TRBV5-1	CASSFTEGEKDYGYTF
TRBJ2-1	TRBV4-3	CASSQDLGGGRSSYNEQFF
TRBJ1-1	TRBV12-3/TRBV12-4	CASSLLTVAEAFF
TRBJ1-1	TRBV14	CASSQGVWGNTEAFF
TRBJ2-6	TRBV12-3/TRBV12-4	CASSLGSTTGANVPTF
TRBJ2-1	TRBV7-2	CASSLVAGDPYNEQFF
TRBJ2-1	TRBV7-2	CASSLGGPREQFF
TRBJ2-1	TRBV4-3	CASSQISGGNEQFF
TRBJ1-5	TRBV12-3/TRBV12-4	CASGSADGGVQPQHF
TRBJ2-5	TRBV4-3	CASSQGSLFSGIQETQYF
TRBJ2-2	TRBV4-3	CASSPVTGELFF
TRBJ1-1	TRBV10-3	CAISVPRGEAFF
TRBJ2-5	TRBV5-1	CTSSPSETKETQYF
TRBJ2-7	TRBV20-1	CSARTDREAEQYF
.	TRBV20-1	CSASWVAVSYNEQYF
TRBJ1-5	TRBV5-1	CASSLVPGQGFNQPQHF
TRBJ2-4	TRBV4-1	CASSQYEQKNIQYF
TRBJ2-1	TRBV5-8	CASSPGTDRYNEQFF
TRBJ1-1	TRBV6-1	CASNGVRSRDLRGTENTEAFF
TRBJ2-1	TRBV3-1	CASSHSQKGGGLELYNEQFF